Sequencing of this T cell receptor beta chain was carried out in a study of early T cells in non-severe SARS-CoV-2 infection. TCRdb passed the 5' RACE reads through MiXCR, listing each CDR3 protein once. The repertoire holds 100,000 to 130,000 distinct CDR3 sequences, about 12% seen once, with less than 3.5% in the top ten. The CDR3 spans 15 residues. Germline CDR1 reads MDHEN; CDR2 reads SYDVKM. The germline V and J ends were trimmed by 1 base and 1 base, with 10 bases remaining between them. In this sample, this clonotype turned up a few times. Sequenced sample: whole blood. The J gene is TRBJ1-2, the V gene TRBV28; D is unclear. This clonotype was sampled from an adult who was a healthcare worker with PCR-confirmed SARS-CoV-2 infection or an uninfected control (not recorded which). The CDR3 DNA reads TGTGCCAGCAGTTTATTTGTGGAAGTTAACTATGGCTACACCTTC. Its protein product is CASSLFVEVNYGYTF.